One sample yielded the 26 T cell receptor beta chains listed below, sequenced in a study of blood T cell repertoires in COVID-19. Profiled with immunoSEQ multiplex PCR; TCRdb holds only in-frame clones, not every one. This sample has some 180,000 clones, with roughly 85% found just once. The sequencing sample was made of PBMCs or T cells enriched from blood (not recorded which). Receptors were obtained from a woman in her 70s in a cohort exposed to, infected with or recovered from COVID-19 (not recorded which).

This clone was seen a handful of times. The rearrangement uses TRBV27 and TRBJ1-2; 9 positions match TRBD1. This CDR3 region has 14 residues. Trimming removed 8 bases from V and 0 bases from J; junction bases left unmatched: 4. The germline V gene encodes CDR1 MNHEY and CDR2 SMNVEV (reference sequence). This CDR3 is CASSRQGANYGYTF. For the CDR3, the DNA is TGTGCCAGCTCGAGACAGGGGGCTAACTATGGCTACACCTTC.

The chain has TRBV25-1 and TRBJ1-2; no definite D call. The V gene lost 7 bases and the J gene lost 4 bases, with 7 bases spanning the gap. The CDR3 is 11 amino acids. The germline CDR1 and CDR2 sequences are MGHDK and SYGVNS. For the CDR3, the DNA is TGTGCCAGCACCGCCGGCTATGGCTACACCTTC. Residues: CASTAGYGYTF.

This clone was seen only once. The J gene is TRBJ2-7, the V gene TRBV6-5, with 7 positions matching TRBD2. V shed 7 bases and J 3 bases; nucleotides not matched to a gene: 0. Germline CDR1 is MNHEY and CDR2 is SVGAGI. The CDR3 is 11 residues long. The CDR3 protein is CASTSGYEQYF. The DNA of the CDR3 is TGTGCCAGCACTAGCGGCTACGAGCAGTACTTC.

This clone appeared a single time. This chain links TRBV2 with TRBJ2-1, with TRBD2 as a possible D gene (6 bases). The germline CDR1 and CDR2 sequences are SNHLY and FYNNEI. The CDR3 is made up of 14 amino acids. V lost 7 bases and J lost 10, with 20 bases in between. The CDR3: CASTATRTLLEQFF. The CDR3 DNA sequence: TGTGCCAGCACTGCGACTAGGACCCTACTGGAGCAGTTCTTC. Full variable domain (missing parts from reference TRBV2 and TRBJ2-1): EPEVTQTPSHQVTQMGQEVILRCVPISNHLYFYWYRQILGQKVEFLVSFYNNEISEKSEIFDDQFSVERPDGSNFTLKIRSTKLEDSAMYFCASTATRTLLEQFFGPGTRLTVL.

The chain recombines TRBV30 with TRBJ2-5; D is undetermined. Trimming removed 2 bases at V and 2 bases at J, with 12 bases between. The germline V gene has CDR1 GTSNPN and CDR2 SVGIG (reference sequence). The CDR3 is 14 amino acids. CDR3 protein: CAWSTLTIQETQYF. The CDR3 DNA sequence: TGTGCCTGGAGTACTTTAACCATTCAAGAGACCCAGTACTTC. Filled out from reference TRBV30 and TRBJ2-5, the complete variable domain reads SQTIHQWPATLVQPVGSPLSLECTVEGTSNPNLYWYRQAAGRGLQLLFYSVGIGQISSEVPQNLSASRPQDRQFILSSKKLLLSDSGFYLCAWSTLTIQETQYFGPGTRLLVL.

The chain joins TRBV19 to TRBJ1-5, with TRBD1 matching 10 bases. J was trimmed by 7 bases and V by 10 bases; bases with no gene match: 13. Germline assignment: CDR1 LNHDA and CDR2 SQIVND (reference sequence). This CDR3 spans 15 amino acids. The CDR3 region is CATSSGTGVFQPQHF. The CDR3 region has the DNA TGTGCCACTTCATCCGGGACAGGGGTTTTCCAGCCCCAGCATTTT.

The CDR3 reads CASSRAGRAYNEQFF. The CDR3 nucleotides are TGTGCCAGCTCCCGAGCGGGAAGGGCCTACAATGAGCAGTTCTTC. The genes are TRBV18 and TRBJ2-1; TRBD2 matches at 7 bases. This CDR3 has 15 amino acids. The germline V gene has CDR1 KGHSH and CDR2 LQKENI. Trimming cost V 6 bases and J 2 bases; bases outside gene matches: 7.

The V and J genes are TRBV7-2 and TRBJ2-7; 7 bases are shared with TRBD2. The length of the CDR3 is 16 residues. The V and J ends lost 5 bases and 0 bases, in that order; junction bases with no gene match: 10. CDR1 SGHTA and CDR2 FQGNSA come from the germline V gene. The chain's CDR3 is CASSKDWASGSYEQYF. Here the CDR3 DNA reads TGTGCCAGCAGCAAAGATTGGGCTAGCGGCTCCTACGAGCAGTACTTC.

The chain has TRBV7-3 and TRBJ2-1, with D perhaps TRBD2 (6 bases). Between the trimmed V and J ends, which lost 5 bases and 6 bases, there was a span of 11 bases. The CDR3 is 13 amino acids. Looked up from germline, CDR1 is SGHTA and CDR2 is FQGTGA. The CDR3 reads CASSLGTFNEQFF. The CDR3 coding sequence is TGTGCCAGCAGCCTTGGGACTTTCAATGAGCAGTTCTTC.

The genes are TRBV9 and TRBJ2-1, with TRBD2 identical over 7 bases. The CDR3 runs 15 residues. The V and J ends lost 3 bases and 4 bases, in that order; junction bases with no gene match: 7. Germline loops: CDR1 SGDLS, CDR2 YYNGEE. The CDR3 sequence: CASSGSRAGYNEQFF. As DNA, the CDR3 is TGTGCCAGCAGCGGCTCCCGAGCGGGGTACAATGAGCAGTTCTTC. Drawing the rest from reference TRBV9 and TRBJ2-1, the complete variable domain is DSGVTQTPKHLITATGQRVTLRCSPRSGDLSVYWYQQSLDQGLQFLIQYYNGEERAKGNILERFSAQQFPDLHSELNLSSLELGDSALYFCASSGSRAGYNEQFFGPGTRLTVL.

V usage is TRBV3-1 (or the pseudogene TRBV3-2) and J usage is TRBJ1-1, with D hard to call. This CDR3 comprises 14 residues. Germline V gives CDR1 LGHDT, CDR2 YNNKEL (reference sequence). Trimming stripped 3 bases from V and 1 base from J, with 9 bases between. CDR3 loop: CASSHHRKNTEAFF. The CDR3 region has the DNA TGTGCCAGCAGCCATCACAGAAAGAACACTGAAGCTTTCTTT.

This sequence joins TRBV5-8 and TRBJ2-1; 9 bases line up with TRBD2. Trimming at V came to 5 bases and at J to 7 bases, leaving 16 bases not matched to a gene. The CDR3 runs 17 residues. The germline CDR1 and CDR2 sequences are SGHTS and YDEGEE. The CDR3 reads CASRAETAAGGRNEQFF. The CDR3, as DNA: TGTGCCAGCAGAGCCGAGACCGCCGCGGGAGGGAGGAATGAGCAGTTCTTC.

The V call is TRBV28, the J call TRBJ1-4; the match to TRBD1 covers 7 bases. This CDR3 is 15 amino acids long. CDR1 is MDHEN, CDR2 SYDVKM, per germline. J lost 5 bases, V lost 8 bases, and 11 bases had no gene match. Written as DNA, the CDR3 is TGTGCCAGCCGCCGGGGGACAGCCCCGAATGAAAAACTGTTTTTT. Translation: CASRRGTAPNEKLFF.

In DNA, the CDR3 is TGTGCCAGCAGTTTGTCAGGGTTCACAGATACGCAGTATTTT. It translates to CASSLSGFTDTQYF. The genes are TRBV27 and TRBJ2-3, with a tentative D call TRBD1 (5 bases). This CDR3 is 14 amino acids long. The V end lost 3 bases, the J end lost 2 bases, and 9 bases lay between the germline ends. Germline assignment: CDR1 MNHEY and CDR2 SMNVEV (reference sequence).

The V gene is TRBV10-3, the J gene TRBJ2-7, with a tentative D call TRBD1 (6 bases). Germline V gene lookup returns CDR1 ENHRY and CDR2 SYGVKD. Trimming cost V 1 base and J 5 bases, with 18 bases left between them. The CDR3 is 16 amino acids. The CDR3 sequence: CAISELGGRGGNEQYF. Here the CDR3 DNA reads TGTGCCATCAGTGAGTTGGGTGGCAGGGGTGGAAACGAGCAGTACTTC.

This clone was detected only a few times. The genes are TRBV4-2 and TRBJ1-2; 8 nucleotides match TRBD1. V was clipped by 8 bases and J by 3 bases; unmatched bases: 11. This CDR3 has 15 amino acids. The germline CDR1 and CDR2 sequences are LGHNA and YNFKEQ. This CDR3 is CASLGDQGADYGYTF. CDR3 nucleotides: TGTGCCAGCTTGGGGGACCAGGGGGCTGACTATGGCTACACCTTC.

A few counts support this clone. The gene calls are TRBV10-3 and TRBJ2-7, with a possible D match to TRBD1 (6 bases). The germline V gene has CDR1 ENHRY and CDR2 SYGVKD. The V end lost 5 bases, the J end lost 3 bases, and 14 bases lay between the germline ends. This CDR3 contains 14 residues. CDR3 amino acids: CAISQGLAGYEQYF. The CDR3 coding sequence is TGTGCCATCAGTCAGGGGTTGGCGGGCTACGAGCAGTACTTC.

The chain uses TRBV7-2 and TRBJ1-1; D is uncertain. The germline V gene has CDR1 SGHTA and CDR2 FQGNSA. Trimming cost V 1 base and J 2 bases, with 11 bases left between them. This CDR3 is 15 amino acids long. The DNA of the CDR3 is TGTGCCAGCAGCTTAGTCGCGAACCTTAACACTGAAGCTTTCTTT. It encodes CASSLVANLNTEAFF.

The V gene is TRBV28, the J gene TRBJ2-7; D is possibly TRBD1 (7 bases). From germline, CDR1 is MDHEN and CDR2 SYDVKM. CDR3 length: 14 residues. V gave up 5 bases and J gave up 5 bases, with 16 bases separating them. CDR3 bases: TGTGCCAGCAGTCCAGGGGGGACTTTAAACGAGCAGTACTTC. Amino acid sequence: CASSPGGTLNEQYF.

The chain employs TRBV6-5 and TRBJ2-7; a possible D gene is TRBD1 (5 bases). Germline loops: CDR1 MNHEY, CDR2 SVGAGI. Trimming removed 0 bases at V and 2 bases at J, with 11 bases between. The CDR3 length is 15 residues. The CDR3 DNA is TGTGCCAGCAGTTACTCCTCGACAGTAGCCTACGAGCAGTACTTC. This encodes CASSYSSTVAYEQYF.

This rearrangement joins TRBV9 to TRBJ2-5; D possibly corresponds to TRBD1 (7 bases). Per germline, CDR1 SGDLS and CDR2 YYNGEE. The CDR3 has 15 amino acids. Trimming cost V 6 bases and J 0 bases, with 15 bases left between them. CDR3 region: CASNRGTVYQETQYF. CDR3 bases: TGTGCCAGCAATCGCGGGACAGTGTACCAAGAGACCCAGTACTTC.

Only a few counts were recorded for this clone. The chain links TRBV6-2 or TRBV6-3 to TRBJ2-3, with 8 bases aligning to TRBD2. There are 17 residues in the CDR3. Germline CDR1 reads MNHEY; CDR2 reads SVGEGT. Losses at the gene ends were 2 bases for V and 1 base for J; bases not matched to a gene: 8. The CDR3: CASSYTGLAVGTDTQYF. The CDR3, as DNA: TGTGCCAGCAGTTACACCGGACTAGCTGTAGGCACAGATACGCAGTATTTT.

The CDR3 protein is CASSLVYADTQYF. In nucleotides, the CDR3 is TGTGCCAGCAGCTTAGTCTATGCAGATACGCAGTATTTT. The rearrangement joins TRBV7-8 to TRBJ2-3, with D unresolved. The CDR3 spans 13 residues. Trimming shortened V by 1 base and J by 4 bases, and 6 bases separated the two germline ends. Germline CDR1 SGHVS, CDR2 FQNEAQ.

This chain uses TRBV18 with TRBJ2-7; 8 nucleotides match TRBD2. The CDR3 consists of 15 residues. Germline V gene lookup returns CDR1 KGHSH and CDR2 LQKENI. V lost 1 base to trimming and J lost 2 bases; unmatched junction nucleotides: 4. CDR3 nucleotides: TGTGCCAGCTCACCACAGGGTAGCGGGGCCTACGAGCAGTACTTC. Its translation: CASSPQGSGAYEQYF.

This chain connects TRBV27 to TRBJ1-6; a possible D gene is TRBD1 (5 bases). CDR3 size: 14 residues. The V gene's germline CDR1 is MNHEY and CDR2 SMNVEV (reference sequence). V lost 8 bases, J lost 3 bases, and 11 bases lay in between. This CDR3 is CASRRGSYNSPLHF. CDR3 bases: TGTGCCAGCCGGCGGGGCAGCTATAATTCACCCCTCCACTTT.

The CDR3 loop is CASSPPGLQGYGYTF. The DNA for the CDR3 is TGCGCCAGCAGCCCGCCGGGACTCCAGGGTTATGGCTACACCTTC. V is TRBV5-1 and J is TRBJ1-2; weak D call: TRBD1 (5 bases). Germline V CDR1 and CDR2: SGHRS, YFSETQ. The CDR3 has 15 amino acids. Trimming removed 4 bases at V and 5 bases at J, with 18 bases between.